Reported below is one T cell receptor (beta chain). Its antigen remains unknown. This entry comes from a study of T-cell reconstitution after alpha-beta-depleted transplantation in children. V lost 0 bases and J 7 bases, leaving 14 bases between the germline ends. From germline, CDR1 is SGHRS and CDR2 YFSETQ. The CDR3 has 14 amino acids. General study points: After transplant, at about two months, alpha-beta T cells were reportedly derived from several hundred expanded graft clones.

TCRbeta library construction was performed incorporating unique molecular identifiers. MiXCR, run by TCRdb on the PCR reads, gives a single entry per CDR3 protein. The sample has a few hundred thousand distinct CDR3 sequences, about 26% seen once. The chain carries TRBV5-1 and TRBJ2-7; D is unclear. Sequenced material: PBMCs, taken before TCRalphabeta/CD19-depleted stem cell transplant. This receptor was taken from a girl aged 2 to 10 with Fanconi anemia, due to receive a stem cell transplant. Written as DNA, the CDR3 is TGCGCCAGCAGCTTGGGAGACACCTACGAAGAGCAGTACTTC. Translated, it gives CASSLGDTYEEQYF. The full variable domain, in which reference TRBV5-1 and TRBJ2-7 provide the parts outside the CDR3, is KAGVTQTPRYLIKTRGQQVTLSCSPISGHRSVSWYQQTPGQGLQFLFEYFSETQRNKGNFPGRFSGRQFSNSRSEMNVSTLELGDSALYLCASSLGDTYEEQYFGPGTRLTVT.